This paragraph reports one T cell receptor (beta chain). Its specificity is unknown. This record comes from a study of graft-versus-host responses after intestinal transplantation. As for the study in general: Recipients got multivisceral, liver-intestinal, or isolated intestinal transplants. All of the recipients had induction that used anti-thymocyte globulin, then tacrolimus and steroids for about 3 years. Study-level points and caveats: Patients with graft-donor T cell macrochimerism had high graft-versus-host to host-versus-graft clonal ratios in allografts.

Some clones are missing from TCRdb's copy, which holds only in-frame ones; the method was immunoSEQ multiplex PCR. The sample consists of 9,000 to 10,000 clones, 90% to 95% of them appearing once. Unmatched junction bases numbered 1, after V lost 1 base and J lost 2 bases. Per germline, CDR1 PRHDT and CDR2 FYEKMQ (reference sequence). This CDR3 has 15 residues. The chain is built from TRBV13 and TRBJ2-7; 11 bases map to TRBD2. This sample comprised PBMCs, obtained 8 days after intestinal transplant. The sequence was collected from a human patient who received an intestinal transplant, so some T cells may come from the graft donor. The CDR3 sequence is CASSLAGLAAYEQYF. CDR3 coding DNA: TGTGCCAGCAGCTTAGCGGGACTAGCGGCCTACGAGCAGTACTTC.